This entry features one T cell receptor (beta chain) sequence. Its antigen has not been determined. No per-base quality is available; no much larger clone lies one base away. A patient counted as having stable Graves' hyperthyroidism if no progression to ophthalmopathy occurred over 18 months of follow-up. Hyperthyroidism patients were newly diagnosed, with disease duration under 2 months, and aged 18 to 65 years. The study excluded patients with uncontrolled infections, other autoimmune diseases, pregnancy or lactation. Diagnoses relied on clinical symptoms, serum thyroxine and TRAb, thyroid ultrasound and orbital computed tomography. Ficoll-Paque density gradient centrifugation was used to isolate PBMCs from 8.5 to 10 ml of fresh peripheral blood. Total RNA was extracted using Trizol reagent, and RNA quality was assessed on an Agilent 2100 Bioanalyzer. TCR beta CDR3 regions were amplified from RNA transcripts. The first round of RT-PCR for the TCR CDR3 was performed with the HTBI primer set and the Qiagen OneStep RT-PCR kit. Libraries were constructed in a second round of multiplex PCR, after which size selection and purification were carried out. The libraries were sequenced on an Illumina HiSeq2000 using paired-end 100 bp reads. Turning to the authors' computational methods: SOAPnuke was used to process the raw data, with reads discarded if the reads contained adapters or uncalled bases, had a mean Phred below 15, or lacked an exact constant-primer or identifier match. COPE v1.2.5 was used to merge the high-quality paired reads, and each unique nucleotide sequence was defined as a clonotype. MiTCR v1.1 was used to align clonotypes to the IMGT TRBV, TRBD and TRBJ reference segments. The analysis was restricted to V-J combinations with a frequency above 0.0001, which together covered 99.2% of the repertoires. The TCS score was defined as the ratio of F50 (clonal expansion) to E x V (chaos), calculated using BLOSUM62-based TCRdist between CDR3 peptides within each V-J. Welch's t-statistics and random forest reduced roughly 500 V-J features to fewer than 15, which were used in a naive Bayes classifier (R e1071). Using fastp at Q25 and MiXCR, TCRdb reprocessed the public reads and kept productive beta chains. Each entry is one CDR3 protein sequence, shown with its most common DNA and genes. These V and J calls are TCRdb output, not the study's own analysis. The sample contains some 350,000 distinct CDR3 sequences, roughly 25% of them found a single time. 73% of the sample is held by the ten biggest clonotypes.

The data derive from a study of T cells in Graves' hyperthyroidism and ophthalmopathy (dated by TCRdb to the late 2010s). Turning to the overall study: Peripheral blood samples were taken at initial diagnosis, before any treatment was given. Thyroid tissue and blood T-cell repertoires from more than 5 Graves' hyperthyroidism patients were also compared in the study. After sampling, hyperthyroidism patients received methimazole starting at 30 mg daily, and ophthalmopathy patients received high-dose intravenous methylprednisolone. Whether ophthalmopathy could be predicted prospectively was tested in an independent validation cohort made up of fewer than 20 hyperthyroidism patients plus 17 patients who later progressed to ophthalmopathy. The roughly 90 discovery patients were divided at random into training and test sets in a 7:3 ratio. According to the paper, TCR Vbeta CDR3 sequencing was carried out on around 140 peripheral blood samples, which came from under 50 ophthalmopathy, 80 or so hyperthyroidism and roughly 17 progressor patients. To identify distinguishing TCR V-J signatures, a discovery cohort of around 100 patients was used, comprising 40 to 45 with Graves' ophthalmopathy and about 59 with stable Graves' hyperthyroidism.

The research as a whole found: A 13 V-J signature model separated ophthalmopathy from stable hyperthyroidism, with nearly 90% sensitivity and just under 84% specificity in cross-validation and 80%/75% in testing. Sample size was not statistically predetermined, and blinding of investigators to group allocation was not performed. Most expanded thyroid clonotypes (frequency above 0.001) were also detected in blood, suggesting blood repertoires may reflect thyroid immune responses. During validation, the model predicted progression to ophthalmopathy a median of roughly six months ahead of onset, with almost 71% sensitivity and less than 85% specificity.

The CDR1 and CDR2 encoded by the germline V gene (reference sequence) are GTSNPN and SVGIG. The junction shows trimming of 5 bases on V and 5 bases on J, and the gene matches do not reach 13 bases of it. The CDR3 numbers 15 residues from cysteine through phenylalanine. Only the CDR3 DNA stays, 45 bases, in frame from base 1. The TCR originated in a man aged 50-59 years with Graves' hyperthyroidism. Sequencing was performed on blood. The rearrangement joined TRBV30 to TRBJ2-3; TRBD1 aligns with 7 central bases. The DNA reads as follows: TGTGCCTGGGGGGAAGGGACAGCCTGGGGAGATACGCAGTATTTT. Protein translation: CAWGEGTAWGDTQYF.